This T cell receptor (beta chain) was profiled in a study of shared T cell receptors in the human thymus. Here immunoSEQ multiplex PCR was the method, and the copy in TCRdb shows in-frame clones only, minus some. The sample lists 450,000 to 650,000 clones, approximately 78% occurring once. Trimming left V 5 bases short and J 1 base short, with 20 bases between. Looked up from germline, CDR1 is MNHEY and CDR2 is SMNVEV (reference sequence). The CDR3 loop spans 17 amino acids. The same data also contributed to another study, on human thymus T cells. That paper adds: Healthy Finnish infants undergoing corrective surgery for congenital heart defects provided the donor material. The study used thymus tissue resected during corrective heart surgery.

This TCR was sampled from a boy under two years old with a congenital heart defect. This chain connects TRBV27 to TRBJ1-1; D possibly corresponds to TRBD1 (6 bases). Material: thymocytes. The CDR3 sequence is CASSPHPKQGKNTEAFF. The DNA of the CDR3 is TGTGCCAGCAGTCCGCACCCGAAACAGGGAAAGAACACTGAAGCTTTCTTT.